This entry is about one TCR beta chain. Its antigen is unknown. The entry originates in a study of T-cell reconstitution after alpha-beta-depleted transplantation in children. General study points: Recipient T cells and thymic progenitors that survived were the source of the high TCRbeta diversity seen at day 60 in some patients. About two months after transplant, alpha-beta T cells reportedly came from several hundred expanded graft clones. It was newly produced T cells that mostly accounted for T-cell counts and diversity one year after transplant.

This CDR3 region has 12 residues. Trimming cost V 6 bases and J 9 bases, with 18 bases left between them. In germline, CDR1 is SQVTM, CDR2 ANQGSEA. Unique molecular identifiers featured in how the TCRbeta library was prepared. TCRdb ran MiXCR on the PCR reads and lists one entry per CDR3 protein. The data show 780,000 or so distinct CDR3 sequences, with roughly 15% seen just once and about 4.6% held by the top ten. The input for sequencing was PBMCs, mostly from graft donor cells, taken 360 days after TCRalphabeta/CD19-depleted stem cell transplant. The rearrangement uses TRBV29-1 and TRBJ2-7, with no clear D. This clonotype was obtained from a male patient between 10 and 17 years old who had a stem cell transplant for acute lymphoblastic leukemia, so the T cells may come from the graft donor. As DNA, the CDR3 is TGCAGCGTCATCCGGGCCCCCCTCGGGCAGTACTTC. This sequence encodes CSVIRAPLGQYF.